These T cell receptor beta chains were read from a single sample in a study of blood T cell repertoires in COVID-19. TCRdb's table, derived via immunoSEQ multiplex PCR, lists solely in-frame clones and lacks some. Of 200,000 to 300,000 clones listed, more than 80% are singletons. Sequenced material: peripheral blood. The source of these receptors is a woman in her thirties or forties with acute or convalescent COVID-19. Both conserved end residues are part of each CDR3. D genes are given only for firm matches. The listing skips clone size in some rows; elsewhere it reads once, few, many or a size class.

clone size,V gene,J gene,D gene,CDR3 DNA,CDR3 protein
.,TRBV6-5,TRBJ2-3,TRBD2,TGTGCCAGCAGTTTCCAAGCGGGGGGAAAAGATACGCAGTATTTT,CASSFQAGGKDTQYF
.,TRBV12-3/TRBV12-4,TRBJ1-2,.,TGTGCCAGCAGCGTTCAGGCGAAGTATGGCTACACCTTC,CASSVQAKYGYTF
.,TRBV9,TRBJ2-1,.,TGTGCCAGCAGCGTGGGAGGAGGGTTGGATGAGCAGTTCTTC,CASSVGGGLDEQFF
.,TRBV4-2,TRBJ1-2,TRBD1,TGTGCCAGCAGCCAAGACAATCGACAGGGCAGAGGATATGGCTACACCTTC,CASSQDNRQGRGYGYTF
once,TRBV24-1,TRBJ1-2,.,TGTGCCACCAGTGGTCCGACATGGGGCTACACCTTC,CATSGPTWGYTF
.,TRBV5-6,TRBJ1-2,.,TGTGCCAGCAGCTTGATGTATTTCCCCGGGAGCCACGACGGCTACACCTTC,CASSLMYFPGSHDGYTF
few,TRBV27,TRBJ1-4,.,TGTGCCAGCAGCCCAACGGTAGAGGGAAAACTGTTTTTT,CASSPTVEGKLFF
.,TRBV5-4,TRBJ1-6,TRBD1,TGTGCCAGCAGCGACAAGACAGGGCTGTATAATTCACCCCTCCACTTT,CASSDKTGLYNSPLHF
.,TRBV27,TRBJ2-3,TRBD1,TGTGCCAGCAGCCAAAGGGGGACAGCAGGGGATACGCAGTATTTT,CASSQRGTAGDTQYF
.,TRBV30,TRBJ2-3,.,TGTGCCTGGGGTGGGTCCACAGCAATCACAGATACGCAGTATTTT,CAWGGSTAITDTQYF
.,TRBV2,TRBJ1-2,.,TGTGCCAGCAGCCCTGGGTGGATGGCGGGGCAGGACTATGGCTACACCTTC,CASSPGWMAGQDYGYTF
.,TRBV18,TRBJ1-6,.,TGTGCCAGCTCACCGGACCCTACAGGTGGTTCACCCCTCCACTTT,CASSPDPTGGSPLHF
.,TRBV7-3,TRBJ1-1,TRBD1,TGTGCCAGCAGCTCAACAGGGGGGGATAGATCGGCTTTCTTT,CASSSTGGDRSAFF
.,TRBV20-1,TRBJ1-6,.,TGCAGTGCTAGTGCGGGCGGGAATAATTCACCCCTCCACTTT,CSASAGGNNSPLHF
.,TRBV5-4,TRBJ2-1,.,TGTGCCAGCAGCGCCAGGGTTGCTGAGCAGTTCTTC,CASSARVAEQFF
.,TRBV7-2,TRBJ2-1,TRBD2,TGTGCCAGCAGCGTAAGCGGGGGGGCATATGAGCAGTTCTTC,CASSVSGGAYEQFF
.,TRBV24-1,TRBJ2-3,TRBD1,TGTGCCACCAGTGATCGGTTCGACAGGGGGCGTATCACAGATACGCAGTATTTT,CATSDRFDRGRITDTQYF
once,TRBV6-4,TRBJ2-3,TRBD2,TGTGCCAGCAGTGATGGACTAGCGGGGGGAAGGGATACGCAGTATTTT,CASSDGLAGGRDTQYF
once,TRBV5-4,TRBJ1-5,.,TGTGCCAGCAGTCAAACCACAGAGGGGCCCCAGCATTTT,CASSQTTEGPQHF
.,TRBV5-8,TRBJ1-6,TRBD1,TGTGCCAGCAGCTTGCGGGACAGGTTCTATAATTCACCCCTCCACTTT,CASSLRDRFYNSPLHF
.,TRBV10-3,TRBJ2-3,TRBD2,TGTGCCATCAGTGTTGGAGTCGGGGGGGGGACAGATACGCAGTATTTT,CAISVGVGGGTDTQYF
.,TRBV6-6,TRBJ2-6,TRBD1,TGTGCCAGCAGTTACCCCCAGGGGGTTGAGGCCAACGTCCTGACTTTC,CASSYPQGVEANVLTF
.,TRBV5-1,TRBJ1-1,.,TGCGCCAGCAGCTTCTCCCTAAGTCGTCCATCCGAAGCTTTCTTT,CASSFSLSRPSEAFF
.,TRBV5-1,TRBJ2-3,TRBD2,TGCGCCAGCAGCTTGGCGCCAGGGACTATCTACACAGATACGCAGTATTTT,CASSLAPGTIYTDTQYF
.,TRBV2,TRBJ1-5,TRBD1,TGTGCCAGCAGAGCCGGGACAGGGCTTTTAGGTCAGCCCCAGCATTTT,CASRAGTGLLGQPQHF
.,TRBV5-3,TRBJ2-3,TRBD1,TGTGCCAGAAGCTTGCGGACTGCACAGGGGGCCCCCGTAAATACGCAGTATTTT,CARSLRTAQGAPVNTQYF
.,TRBV3-1/TRBV3-2,TRBJ2-5,TRBD2,TGTGCCAGCATTGGGATTTACGCGGGGGGGCTAGAGACCCAGTACTTC,CASIGIYAGGLETQYF
.,TRBV5-1,TRBJ2-3,.,TGCGCCAGCAGCACACAGCCGGGGGATACGCAGTATTTT,CASSTQPGDTQYF
once,TRBV28,TRBJ1-1,TRBD1,TGTGCCAGCAGTTCCCTGGGACAGGGTCGGGGGAACACTGAAGCTTTCTTT,CASSSLGQGRGNTEAFF